These 9 T cell receptor beta chains share one sample of origin, sequenced in a study of cytomegalovirus exposure and HLA in healthy donors. It was with 60 Vbeta and 13 Jbeta primers that the PCR ran. Profiled with immunoSEQ multiplex PCR; TCRdb holds only in-frame clones, not every one. Seen here are 250,000 to 350,000 clones, around nine tenths observed once, and the top ten hold 2% to 3%. Sequencing was performed on PBMCs. These TCRs come from a woman between 18 and 29 years old in good health and CMV-seronegative.

The chain uses TRBV6-1 and TRBJ1-3; no clear D. This CDR3 spans 16 amino acids. Trimming shortened V by 2 bases and J by 0 bases, and 11 bases separated the two germline ends. Germline V gene data show CDR1 as MNHNS and CDR2 as SASEGT. CDR3 sequence (DNA): TGTGCCAGCAGTGAAATTTTGGGCTTCTCTGGAAACACCATATATTTT. Its protein is CASSEILGFSGNTIYF.

This sequence joins TRBV9 and TRBJ2-1; possibly TRBD1 for D (5 bases). Germline V gene data show CDR1 as SGDLS and CDR2 as YYNGEE. Between the trimmed V and J ends, which lost 4 bases and 0 bases, there was a span of 11 bases. CDR3 length: 15 amino acids. The CDR3 sequence: CASSRRQISYNEQFF. In DNA, the CDR3 is TGTGCCAGCAGCCGCAGACAGATCTCCTACAATGAGCAGTTCTTC. The full variable domain, completed using reference TRBV9 and TRBJ2-1, is DSGVTQTPKHLITATGQRVTLRCSPRSGDLSVYWYQQSLDQGLQFLIQYYNGEERAKGNILERFSAQQFPDLHSELNLSSLELGDSALYFCASSRRQISYNEQFFGPGTRLTVL.

This clone occurred once. The chain carries TRBV6-6 and TRBJ2-1, with 12 bases lining up with TRBD2. V shed 2 bases, J shed 7 bases, and the junction held 3 bases outside the gene matches. Germline V gene lookup returns CDR1 MNHNY and CDR2 SVGAGI (reference sequence). This CDR3 spans 15 amino acids. CDR3 loop: CASSYAGLAGNEQFF. CDR3 DNA: TGTGCCAGCAGTTACGCGGGACTAGCGGGTAATGAGCAGTTCTTC.

The chain links TRBV7-2 to TRBJ2-7; D is perhaps TRBD1 (5 bases). The CDR3 consists of 15 residues. V lost 2 bases, J lost 0 bases, and 11 bases lay in between. CDR1 and CDR2 from the germline V gene are SGHTA and FQGNSA. This CDR3 is CASSLRQGSSYEQYF. The CDR3 region has the DNA TGTGCCAGCAGCTTAAGGCAGGGTAGCTCCTACGAGCAGTACTTC.

This clone appeared a single time. The chain links TRBV4-2 to TRBJ1-1; possible D gene TRBD1, 5 bases. Trimming shortened V by 5 bases and J by 4 bases, and 17 bases separated the two germline ends. CDR1 and CDR2 from the germline V gene are LGHNA and YNFKEQ. CDR3 size: 15 residues. CDR3 DNA sequence: TGTGCCAGCAGCGCCCGACAGACCCAGGGCACTGAAGCTTTCTTT. Translated: CASSARQTQGTEAFF.

The chain combines TRBV9 with TRBJ2-1, with 10 bases fitting TRBD2. Germline trimming cut 0 bases from V and 10 bases from J; bases unmatched to any gene: 10. The CDR3 runs 16 residues. CDR1 and CDR2 (germline): SGDLS, YYNGEE. CDR3 protein: CASSVETSGAGGEQFF. CDR3 sequence (DNA): TGTGCCAGCAGCGTAGAAACTAGCGGGGCTGGGGGGGAGCAGTTCTTC.

This clone was found once. The rearrangement links TRBV6-1 to TRBJ1-5; D unclear. The V and J ends lost 8 bases and 5 bases respectively, with 13 bases between them. The length of the CDR3 is 13 residues. Germline V gene sequence: CDR1 MNHNS, CDR2 SASEGT. CDR3 DNA sequence: TGTGCCAGCCATCTTGAGGTTGATCAGCCCCAGCATTTT. This gives the protein CASHLEVDQPQHF.

The chain carries TRBV25-1 and TRBJ1-6, with unresolved D. Per the germline V gene, CDR1 is MGHDK and CDR2 is SYGVNS. Trimming stripped 10 bases from V and 7 bases from J, with 14 bases between. The CDR3 is 13 amino acids. The CDR3 sequence is CATSSRNNSPLHF. The CDR3 bases are TGTGCCACCTCGAGCAGGAACAATTCACCCCTCCACTTT.

The V call is TRBV2, the J call TRBJ1-4, with 7 bases matching TRBD1. CDR3 length: 14 amino acids. The V gene's germline CDR1 is SNHLY and CDR2 FYNNEI. V shed 5 bases and J 8 bases; nucleotides not matched to a gene: 8. The CDR3 is CASSRTGAGEKLFF. CDR3 DNA: TGTGCCAGCAGTCGAACAGGGGCGGGGGAAAAACTGTTTTTT.